What follows is one TCR beta chain and its context. Its cognate antigen has yet to be identified. Per-base quality was not reported, and no clone a single base away is much larger than it. Peripheral blood CD8+ and CD4+ T cells from healthy donors, Susac syndrome patients and multiple sclerosis patients were profiled by high-throughput TCR beta sequencing. Susac syndrome patients met recently defined diagnostic criteria for definite or probable disease. Bulk CD8+ and CD4+ T cells were purified by magnetic negative isolation, while CD8+ TEMRA cells were enriched using FACS. Blood was collected in EDTA tubes and processed within 24 hours, with PBMCs isolated through density gradient centrifugation. PBMCs intended for TCR sequencing were frozen in liquid nitrogen and were later thawed in a 37 degrees C water bath. A purity of at least 90% was achieved for sorted or isolated CD4+, CD8+ and CD8+ TEMRA cells.

The sample originates from a study of CD8 T cells in Susac syndrome (dated by TCRdb to about 2019). Background for the entire study: Among the Susac syndrome patients who were sequenced, clinically active disease was present in six and clinical remission was observed in 8 or 9. Whether CD8+ T cell activation and differentiation in Susac syndrome was antigen driven was tested using repertoire sequencing. At blood withdrawal, Susac syndrome patients were therapy-naive, treated with corticosteroids (with IVIg additionally given to some), or treated with IVIg alone.

Results and caveats for the whole study, not just this receptor: The study acknowledged that relatively few individuals were included in the TCR sequencing and HLA analysis. No clonal expansion was detected in the CD4+ T cell repertoire of Susac syndrome patients.

RNA was extracted using the RNeasy kit, and roughly 0.5 to 1 ug of the RNA was reverse transcribed with random hexamers. TCR beta CDR3 regions were amplified with the immunoSEQ multiplex PCR assay covering 54 Vbeta and 13 Jbeta segments. PCR amplification bias was corrected by using a synthetic template baseline for primer optimization and computational correction. As for the original processing: Only productive sequences were kept, with reads annotated to V, D and J genes according to IMGT and analyzed in immunoSEQ Analyzer. Clonality was computed as one minus Shannon entropy normalized by log2 of the number of productive unique sequences. Public and private clones were assessed among the 100 most prevalent clones of each patient and control. Clones were defined as Susac-specific if absent from the healthy and MS cohorts, from around 1,100 published viral clones and from other ImmuneACCESS disease sequences. TCRdb cleaned the public reads at Q25 with fastp, built clones with MiXCR and kept in-frame beta chains. Entries that share a CDR3 protein sequence are merged under the most common genes and DNA. What appears here as the V and J calls and clone size reflects TCRdb's work, not the paper's. The sample contains some 160,000 distinct CDR3 sequences, around 95% of them found a single time. The ten largest make up 0.065% to 0.1% of the sample.

V ends up 6 bases short and J 6 bases short, with an unmatched junction base count of 15. Including the terminal cysteine and phenylalanine, the CDR3 comprises 16 residues. The sequence is cut down to CDR3 DNA, 48 bases in frame from base 1. For CDR1 and CDR2, the germline V gene (reference sequence) lists DFQATT and SNEGSKA. The sample taken for sequencing was CD4+ T cells from PBMCs. The chain links TRBV20-1 with TRBJ2-3, and 10 junction bases match TRBD2. This sequence was found in a human donor with Susac syndrome. The DNA sequence is TGCAGTGCCACAACAATGATGAGCGGGGGGGGCGATACGCAGTATTTT. It translates to CSATTMMSGGGDTQYF.